The 26 T cell receptor beta chains given below trace back to one sample, sequenced in a study of identical twins (dated by TCRdb to about 2016). To prepare the library, 5' RACE was applied. For sequencing, an Illumina HiSeq 2000 was employed. TCRdb redid the processing of the public reads, applying fastp at Q25 and MiXCR, and retained in-frame beta chains. Entries that share a CDR3 protein sequence are merged under the most common genes and DNA. The sample includes about 520,000 distinct CDR3 sequences, with approximately 22% observed a single time. Approximately 0.95% of the sample comes from the top ten. In addition, the sample was reused for a study of T cells expressing NK-cell markers.

Material: CD4+ T cells sorted from blood. These receptors came from a woman younger than 30 in good health.

This clonotype was seen many times. The chain is built from TRBV29-1 and TRBJ2-1, with 9 bases aligning to TRBD1. V trimming: 6 bases; J trimming: 8 bases; junction bases outside the gene matches: 5. The CDR3 totals 12 residues. Germline V lookup: CDR1 SQVTM, CDR2 ANQGSEA. The CDR3 loop is CSVRGQGYEQFF. The CDR3 DNA reads TGCAGCGTAAGGGGACAGGGCTATGAGCAGTTCTTC.

The chain links TRBV7-8 to TRBJ2-2, with 11 bases fitting TRBD1. Germline values: CDR1 SGHVS, CDR2 FQNEAQ. The CDR3 covers 16 residues. After removal of 3 bases from V and 5 bases from J, the junction contained 5 bases not matched to a gene. This CDR3 is CASSFRDRGGTGELFF. CDR3 DNA: TGTGCCAGCAGCTTCCGGGACAGGGGGGGGACCGGGGAGCTGTTTTTT.

The CDR3 region is CASNGQGLGEQYF. CDR3 DNA sequence: TGTGCCAGCAATGGACAGGGTCTCGGCGAGCAGTACTTC. The chain carries TRBV11-2 and TRBJ2-7, with TRBD1 matching over 8 bases. Trimming cost V 7 bases and J 6 bases; bases outside gene matches: 8. The germline V gene encodes CDR1 SGHAT and CDR2 FQNNGV. CDR3 length: 13 residues.

The V gene is TRBV20-1, the J gene TRBJ2-1; no clear D gene. The CDR3 totals 16 residues. Germline V gives CDR1 DFQATT, CDR2 SNEGSKA (reference sequence). V lost 0 bases and J lost 5, with 17 bases in between. The DNA of the CDR3 is TGCAGTGCTAGAGATCTGTTACCGGAAGCCCACAATGAGCAGTTCTTC. This codes for CSARDLLPEAHNEQFF.

The chain is built from TRBV5-1 and TRBJ2-7; possibly TRBD2 for D (6 bases). Germline CDR1 is SGHRS and CDR2 is YFSETQ. The CDR3 is made up of 15 amino acids. V was cut by 0 bases and J by 9 bases, with 19 bases left in between. CDR3 residues: CASSLELGLGAGQYF. DNA of the CDR3: TGCGCCAGCAGCTTGGAACTGGGACTCGGGGCCGGGCAGTACTTC.

There are a few counts of this clonotype. The gene calls are TRBV3-1 and TRBJ2-2, with 9 bases identical to TRBD2. Trimming cost V 4 bases and J 7 bases; bases outside gene matches: 10. Germline V gene sequence: CDR1 LGHDT, CDR2 YNNKEL (reference sequence). The length of the CDR3 is 16 residues. CDR3 DNA: TGTGCCAGCAGCCTTCAACCGGGACTAGCCGGCGGGGAGCTGTTTTTT. Protein product: CASSLQPGLAGGELFF.

There are a few counts of this clonotype. CDR3 in DNA: TGTGCCATCAGACAACAAGCCGTGGGTAACCAAGAGACCCAGTACTTC. Residues: CAIRQQAVGNQETQYF. This rearrangement joins TRBV10-3 to TRBJ2-5; D ambiguous. V lost 6 bases, J lost 0 bases, and 17 bases lay in between. From germline, CDR1 is ENHRY and CDR2 SYGVKD. The CDR3 has 16 amino acids.

This clonotype was seen more than once but under ten times. V usage is TRBV5-6 and J usage is TRBJ2-5; perhaps TRBD1 as D (5 bases). CDR3 size: 13 residues. Germline V gene sequence: CDR1 SGHDT, CDR2 YYEEEE. Between the trimmed V and J ends, which lost 5 bases and 5 bases, there was a span of 13 bases. The CDR3 loop is CASRPQGVETQYF. As DNA, the CDR3 is TGTGCCAGCAGACCCCAGGGTGTGGAGACCCAGTACTTC.

The table lists this clonotype with many counts. This chain connects TRBV7-2 to TRBJ1-1, with TRBD1 identical over 8 bases. Losses at the gene ends were 2 bases for V and 4 bases for J; bases not matched to a gene: 3. The CDR3 is made up of 14 amino acids. Germline V CDR1 and CDR2: SGHTA, FQGNSA. The chain's CDR3 is CASSLQGARTEAFF. The CDR3 DNA reads as TGTGCCAGCAGCTTACAGGGGGCGCGCACTGAAGCTTTCTTT.

The chain recombines TRBV4-3 with TRBJ1-1; 7 bases fit TRBD1. CDR3 length: 12 residues. The germline gives CDR1 LGHNA, CDR2 YSLEER. The ends lost 4 bases at V and 10 bases at J; junction bases unmatched: 6. In DNA form, the CDR3 reads TGCGCCAGCAGCCTGTTACAGGGGCCAGCTTTCTTT. As protein: CASSLLQGPAFF.

This clonotype showed up just a few times. This chain connects TRBV7-2 to TRBJ2-7, with a tentative D call TRBD1 (5 bases). CDR3 length: 14 amino acids. In germline, CDR1 is SGHTA, CDR2 FQGNSA. Trimming took off 8 bases at V and 0 bases at J, with 14 bases between the two ends. In nucleotides, the CDR3 is TGTGCCAGCTCTAGGGGTGCCTCCTCCTACGAGCAGTACTTC. It encodes CASSRGASSYEQYF.

This clonotype was seen repeatedly, ten times or more. The chain combines TRBV6-5 with TRBJ1-1; D might be TRBD1 (6 bases). The CDR3 runs 13 residues. The germline CDR1 and CDR2 sequences are MNHEY and SVGAGI. The V end was cut by 2 bases, the J end by 5 bases, with 9 bases between. The DNA of the CDR3 is TGTGCCAGCAGTTACGTAAGGGGGACTGAAGCTTTCTTT. Translated: CASSYVRGTEAFF.

This clonotype was seen more than once but under ten times. The chain links TRBV6-1 to TRBJ1-1; 8 bases agree with TRBD1. The CDR3 contains 14 residues. Germline-derived CDR1 and CDR2 are MNHNS and SASEGT. The V and J ends lost 7 bases and 0 bases, in that order; junction bases with no gene match: 4. CDR3 in DNA: TGTGCCAGCAATCCGGACAGGGTGAACACTGAAGCTTTCTTT. It codes for CASNPDRVNTEAFF.

This CDR3 reads CASSPYMNTEAFF. The CDR3 DNA is TGTGCCAGCAGCCCGTACATGAACACTGAAGCTTTCTTT. This chain joins TRBV4-2 and TRBJ1-1; D is uncertain. The CDR3 is made up of 13 amino acids. V was cut by 4 bases and J by 0 bases, with 6 bases left in between. CDR1 LGHNA and CDR2 YNFKEQ come from the germline V gene.

The chain employs TRBV5-1 and TRBJ1-2, with 8 bases identical to TRBD1. Germline lookup yields CDR1 SGHRS and CDR2 YFSETQ. Trimming removed 2 bases from V and 2 bases from J; junction bases left unmatched: 11. The CDR3 totals 17 residues. The CDR3 protein is CASSFQPGTGDNYGYTF. The CDR3 DNA is TGCGCCAGCAGCTTCCAACCCGGGACAGGAGACAACTATGGCTACACCTTC.

This clonotype was picked up a small number of times. The chain couples TRBV5-1 to TRBJ2-7, with 9 bases matching TRBD1. The CDR3 has 13 residues. Germline V gene lookup returns CDR1 SGHRS and CDR2 YFSETQ. Trimming took 3 bases from V and 4 from J; bases not matched to a gene: 2. As DNA, the CDR3 is TGCGCCAGCAGCTGGGGGACAGGGTACGAGCAGTACTTC. This translates into CASSWGTGYEQYF. The whole variable domain, filled in from reference TRBV5-1 and TRBJ2-7, reads KAGVTQTPRYLIKTRGQQVTLSCSPISGHRSVSWYQQTPGQGLQFLFEYFSETQRNKGNFPGRFSGRQFSNSRSEMNVSTLELGDSALYLCASSWGTGYEQYFGPGTRLTVT.

This clonotype was seen a few times. The chain couples TRBV20-1 to TRBJ1-4; 9 bases align to TRBD1. V was clipped by 5 bases and J by 8 bases; unmatched bases: 9. This CDR3 region has 14 residues. Germline CDR1 and CDR2: DFQATT and SNEGSKA (reference sequence). The CDR3 nucleotides read TGCAGTGCTGTTAAACAGGGGGCTGAGGAAAAACTGTTTTTT. Residues: CSAVKQGAEEKLFF.

This clonotype was counted between two and nine times. This chain links TRBV24-1 with TRBJ1-1; no clear D gene. The CDR3 length is 13 residues. CDR1 and CDR2 (germline): KGHDR, SFDVKD. Trimming pared 7 bases from V and 4 bases from J, leaving 12 bases between. The CDR3, as DNA: TGTGCCACCAGAGCCAGCCGAGGCACTGAAGCTTTCTTT. Protein: CATRASRGTEAFF.

The chain uses TRBV25-1 and TRBJ1-2; D possibly corresponds to TRBD1 (6 bases). The CDR3 has 16 residues. Trimming stripped 3 bases from V and 6 bases from J, with 20 bases between. The germline V gene encodes CDR1 MGHDK and CDR2 SYGVNS. The CDR3 loop reads CASSEFRGGGPDGYTF. CDR3 DNA: TGTGCCAGCAGTGAGTTTAGGGGCGGGGGGCCGGATGGCTACACCTTC.

This chain connects TRBV7-2 to TRBJ2-7, with 8 bases lining up with TRBD1. The length of the CDR3 is 15 residues. From germline, CDR1 is SGHTA and CDR2 FQGNSA. Trimming removed 5 bases from V and 3 bases from J; junction bases left unmatched: 9. The CDR3 DNA reads TGTGCCAGCAGCCGTTGGACAGGGCAAGTCTACGAGCAGTACTTC. The encoded protein is CASSRWTGQVYEQYF.

The rearrangement joins TRBV12-3 or TRBV12-4 to TRBJ2-2; maybe TRBD1 (5 bases). This CDR3 has 14 amino acids. V was trimmed by 8 bases and J by 5 bases, leaving 15 bases between them. The CDR3 reads CASFVAGITGELFF. DNA for the CDR3: TGTGCCAGCTTTGTGGCAGGGATAACCGGGGAGCTGTTTTTT.

In its sample, this clonotype was seen many times. The chain links TRBV5-6 to TRBJ1-1; D unclear. Germline values: CDR1 SGHDT, CDR2 YYEEEE. This CDR3 comprises 13 residues. V was cut by 1 base and J by 4 bases, with 8 bases left in between. CDR3 in amino acids: CASSLSRRTEAFF. The CDR3 bases are TGTGCCAGCAGCTTGAGTCGGCGCACTGAAGCTTTCTTT.

The chain is built from TRBV2 and TRBJ1-4; 10 nucleotides match TRBD1. Germline CDR1 is SNHLY and CDR2 is FYNNEI. The CDR3 runs to 12 residues. The CDR3 is CAGTGETEKLFF. CDR3 DNA sequence: TGTGCGGGGACAGGGGAAACTGAAAAACTGTTTTTT. Variable domain in full (rest from reference TRBV2 and TRBJ1-4): EPEVTQTPSHQVTQMGQEVILRCVPISNHLYFYWYRQILGQKVEFLVSFYNNEISEKSEIFDDQFSVERPDGSNFTLKIRSTKLEDSAMYFCAGTGETEKLFFGSGTQLSVL.

This chain links TRBV10-1 with TRBJ2-7, with TRBD2 matching 7 bases. Germline V gene lookup returns CDR1 WNHNN and CDR2 SYGVQD (reference sequence). V shed 2 bases and J 4 bases; nucleotides not matched to a gene: 17. This CDR3 region has 18 residues. The CDR3, as DNA: TGCGCCAGCAGTGAGCGTTTGTTAGGGGCTAGCGGACCTTACGAGCAGTACTTC. As protein: CASSERLLGASGPYEQYF.

This clonotype was detected a few times. The V and J genes are TRBV2 and TRBJ2-7; no clear D gene. Germline lookup yields CDR1 SNHLY and CDR2 FYNNEI. Trimming left V 6 bases short and J 7 bases short, with 22 bases between. CDR3 length: 15 residues. CDR3 nucleotides: TGTGCCAGCAGCGGATATCCGGGTCCAAGCAGAGAGCAGTACTTC. Its protein product is CASSGYPGPSREQYF.

This rearrangement joins TRBV6-5 to TRBJ1-1; 8 bases agree with TRBD1. J lost 0 bases, V lost 3 bases, and 3 bases had no gene match. The CDR3 loop spans 15 amino acids. Germline V CDR1 and CDR2: MNHEY, SVGAGI. The chain's CDR3 is CASSYVDRVNTEAFF. CDR3 nucleotide sequence: TGTGCCAGCAGTTATGTGGACAGGGTGAACACTGAAGCTTTCTTT.